The 11 T cell receptor beta chains in this list originate from one sample, sequenced in a study of T cell responses to AZD1222 COVID-19 vaccine. Clones were sequenced by immunoSEQ multiplex PCR, and TCRdb holds only the in-frame ones, with some missing. The table lists about 35,000 clones, about 88% of them singletons. The sequencing used peripheral blood, collected on day 0 of AZD1222 vaccination. The receptors derive from an adult in good health.

The chain is built from TRBV7-9 and TRBJ2-6; D unresolved. Per the germline V gene, CDR1 is SEHNR and CDR2 is FQNEAQ (reference sequence). This CDR3 is 16 amino acids long. V lost 5 bases and J 2 bases, leaving 13 bases between the germline ends. The CDR3 sequence is CASSPPFLPGANVLTF. CDR3 DNA: TGTGCCAGCAGCCCCCCATTCCTCCCTGGGGCCAACGTCCTGACTTTC.

This chain connects TRBV7-9 to TRBJ1-2, with a possible D match to TRBD1 (6 bases). CDR1 and CDR2 from the germline V gene are SEHNR and FQNEAQ (reference sequence). This CDR3 contains 12 residues. V was cut by 1 base and J by 7 bases, with 7 bases left in between. The CDR3 is CASSLVGAGYTF. Here the CDR3 DNA reads TGTGCCAGCAGCTTAGTGGGGGCTGGCTACACCTTC.

This clone has only one observation. The chain has TRBV19 and TRBJ1-1; TRBD1 agrees at 9 bases. Germline CDR1 is LNHDA and CDR2 is SQIVND (reference sequence). This CDR3 is built from 17 residues. Trimming at V came to 4 bases and at J to 1 base, leaving 10 bases not matched to a gene. The CDR3 loop reads CASSTGTGLSWNTEAFF. DNA of the CDR3: TGTGCCAGTAGTACGGGGACAGGGCTTAGTTGGAACACTGAAGCTTTCTTT.

The rearrangement joins TRBV5-1 to TRBJ2-3; TRBD2 agrees at 12 bases. Germline lookup yields CDR1 SGHRS and CDR2 YFSETQ. CDR3 length equals 20 residues. Trimming at V came to 4 bases and at J to 4 bases, leaving 19 bases not matched to a gene. Here the CDR3 DNA reads TGCGCCAGCAGCCTGGGTTTCAGGACTAGCGGGACACAACGGTCAGATACGCAGTATTTT. Amino acid sequence: CASSLGFRTSGTQRSDTQYF.

The rearrangement joins TRBV28 to TRBJ1-2; TRBD1 matches at 7 bases. Germline values: CDR1 MDHEN, CDR2 SYDVKM. J gave up 3 bases and V 3 bases, and 4 bases lay outside the gene matches. This CDR3 is built from 14 residues. In DNA, the CDR3 is TGTGCCAGCAGTTTTGGGACAGCCTACTATGGCTACACCTTC. It yields the protein CASSFGTAYYGYTF.

The chain employs TRBV19 and TRBJ2-5, with 11 bases aligning to TRBD2. This CDR3 has 16 amino acids. Germline CDR1 and CDR2: LNHDA and SQIVND (reference sequence). The V and J ends lost 4 bases and 5 bases, in that order; junction bases with no gene match: 9. CDR3 in amino acids: CASSTGLAGGEETQYF. In DNA, the CDR3 is TGTGCCAGTAGTACCGGCCTAGCGGGGGGCGAGGAGACCCAGTACTTC. Full variable domain (missing parts from reference TRBV19 and TRBJ2-5): DGGITQSPKYLFRKEGQNVTLSCEQNLNHDAMYWYRQDPGQGLRLIYYSQIVNDFQKGDIAEGYSVSREKKESFPLTVTSAQKNPTAFYLCASSTGLAGGEETQYFGPGTRLLVL.

The gene calls are TRBV28 and TRBJ1-2; 10 bases agree with TRBD1. In germline, CDR1 is MDHEN, CDR2 SYDVKM. The junction had 4 bases not matched to a gene; V was cut back by 5 bases and J by 4 bases. The CDR3 is 14 residues long. The CDR3 sequence: CASSDGQGGYGYTF. The CDR3 nucleotides are TGTGCCAGCAGTGATGGACAGGGGGGCTATGGCTACACCTTC.

The V and J genes are TRBV3-1 (or the pseudogene TRBV3-2) and TRBJ2-1; TRBD2 aligns across 8 bases. The CDR3 spans 18 residues. The germline gives CDR1 LGHDT, CDR2 YNNKEL (reference sequence). The trim removed 2 bases at V and 3 bases at J, leaving 12 bases unmatched. The CDR3 sequence: CASSQNPWLAGYYNEQFF. The CDR3 bases are TGTGCCAGCAGCCAAAACCCTTGGCTAGCGGGTTACTACAATGAGCAGTTCTTC.

The chain carries TRBV7-9 and TRBJ2-2; D remains unclear. This CDR3 is 12 amino acids long. V lost 3 bases to trimming and J lost 15 bases, with 14 bases between them. The V gene's germline CDR1 is SEHNR and CDR2 FQNEAQ (reference sequence). CDR3 in DNA: TGTGCCAGCAGCTTTCTAGTCCCAGTCGTGTTTTTT. This translates into CASSFLVPVVFF.

This clone has a single count. This chain joins TRBV6-5 and TRBJ1-2, with D unresolved. The V end lost 6 bases, the J end lost 2 bases, and 13 bases lay between the germline ends. Germline CDR1 MNHEY, CDR2 SVGAGI. This CDR3 comprises 14 residues. As DNA, the CDR3 is TGTGCCAGCAGGGACGACGGAATAAACTATGGCTACACCTTC. This sequence encodes CASRDDGINYGYTF.

The CDR3 reads CASRSTGVTEAFF. The CDR3 nucleotides read TGTGCCAGCCGGTCGACGGGGGTAACTGAAGCTTTCTTT. The chain carries TRBV5-5 and TRBJ1-1; perhaps TRBD1 as D (5 bases). CDR3 length: 13 amino acids. V was shortened by 7 bases and J by 5 bases, with 15 bases between the two germline ends. CDR1 and CDR2 from the germline V gene are SGHKS and YYEKEE (reference sequence).